These T cell receptor beta chains were read from a single sample in a study of beta chain features in type 1 diabetes. The data were produced by immunoSEQ multiplex PCR, yet TCRdb's version contains in-frame clones alone and is incomplete. Found here are 630,000 or so clones, about 14% of them singletons; the top ten hold around 0.04%. The sample consisted of naive CD4+ T cells from blood. The origin of the receptors is a man aged 18 to 29 with type 1 diabetes. Each CDR3 is given with its conserved first and last residue. A D gene is named only where the DNA matches it firmly. Not all rows give a size; the values are once, few, many and, for expanded clones, a class.

v_call	d_call	j_call	clone_size	cdr3_nt	cdr3_aa
TRBV27	-	TRBJ1-1	few	TGTGCCAGCAGTTTAATCCCTAATTCGGGTGACGAAGCTTTCTTT	CASSLIPNSGDEAFF
TRBV28	TRBD1	TRBJ1-1	few	TGTGCCAGCAGCCTAGAGGGGGCTGGCACTGAAGCTTTCTTT	CASSLEGAGTEAFF
TRBV2	-	TRBJ2-7	few	TGTGCCAGCAGTAAGACAGACTACGAGCAGTACTTC	CASSKTDYEQYF
TRBV5-6	TRBD2	TRBJ2-2	few	TGTGCCAGCAGCTTTCTGACTAGCGGGAGGGGTAACACCGGGGAGCTGTTTTTT	CASSFLTSGRGNTGELFF
TRBV6-1	-	TRBJ2-3	few	TGTGCCAGCAGCGAAAGTCAGGATACGCAGTATTTT	CASSESQDTQYF
TRBV28	-	TRBJ2-3	few	TGTGCCAGCAGTGAAGGAGCGTACACAGATACGCAGTATTTT	CASSEGAYTDTQYF
TRBV4-3	TRBD1	TRBJ2-5	-	TGCGCCAGCAGCCTGGGACAGGGAGAGACCCAGTACTTC	CASSLGQGETQYF
TRBV9	-	TRBJ2-7	-	TGTGCCAGCAGCGCTGGGGGGACCAACACCCACGAGCAGTACTTC	CASSAGGTNTHEQYF
TRBV27	TRBD1	TRBJ1-1	-	TGTGCCAGCAGGCCCCTGTGGACAGGGGACCTCACTGAAGCTTTCTTT	CASRPLWTGDLTEAFF
TRBV7-9	-	TRBJ2-7	-	TGTGCCAGCAGCTTAAGCAAGAACAGGTATTCGGCCGAGCAGTACTTC	CASSLSKNRYSAEQYF
TRBV7-2	TRBD1	TRBJ2-7	-	TGTGCCAGCAGCACTAACCTCGACAGGGGAGGCGAGCAGTACTTC	CASSTNLDRGGEQYF
TRBV28	-	TRBJ2-7	few	TGTGCCAGCACCAAAACTGGGGGATCCGAGCAGTACTTC	CASTKTGGSEQYF
TRBV19	TRBD1	TRBJ2-1	few	TGTGCCAGTAGTAACGGACAGGGGGCAGGAAATGAGCAGTTCTTC	CASSNGQGAGNEQFF
TRBV7-2	-	TRBJ2-3	few	TGTGCCAGCAGCTTAGGGACTACCACAGATACGCAGTATTTT	CASSLGTTTDTQYF
TRBV6-6	TRBD1	TRBJ2-3	-	TGTGCCAGCAGTTACGCCGCCGGGACAGGGGCAGATACGCAGTATTTT	CASSYAAGTGADTQYF
TRBV29-1	-	TRBJ1-1	-	TGCAGCGCTACCTCCAATGGGAACACTGAAGCTTTCTTT	CSATSNGNTEAFF
TRBV7-9	-	TRBJ2-5	few	TGTGCCAGCGAAGGACAGCAAGAGACCCAGTACTTC	CASEGQQETQYF
TRBV13	TRBD1	TRBJ1-1	-	TGTGCCAGCAGCTATGGAGCTCGCGGGACAGGGCGCGCGGAAGCTTTCTTT	CASSYGARGTGRAEAFF
TRBV2	-	TRBJ2-1	few	TGTGCCAGCAGTGAAGCGGGCAGATACAATGAGCAGTTCTTC	CASSEAGRYNEQFF
TRBV27	TRBD1	TRBJ1-5	once	TGTGCCAGCAGTTTACCCTACTTACGGCTAAAGACAGGGCTAGGAATGACACCCCAGCATTTT	CASSLPYLRLKTGLGMTPQHF
TRBV15	TRBD1	TRBJ2-1	-	TGTGCCACCAGCAGAGCCGGGACAGGTTTACCTGAGCAGTTCTTC	CATSRAGTGLPEQFF
TRBV30	-	TRBJ2-3	few	TGTGCCTGGAGTGTAGCTGACACAGATACGCAGTATTTT	CAWSVADTDTQYF
TRBV7-2	-	TRBJ2-1	few	TGTGCCAGCAGAGGGCTGGCGAAAGGCCAGTTCTTC	CASRGLAKGQFF
TRBV6-1	TRBD1	TRBJ2-3	-	TGTGCCAGCAGAGACAGGGTTCGAGCAGATACGCAGTATTTT	CASRDRVRADTQYF
TRBV29-1	TRBD2	TRBJ2-1	few	TGCAGCGCTAGCGGGGGCTACAATGAGCAGTTCTTC	CSASGGYNEQFF
TRBV30	TRBD2	TRBJ2-5	-	TGTGCCTGGAGCGGGGGGTTCTTGGAGACCCAGTACTTC	CAWSGGFLETQYF
TRBV20-1	-	TRBJ1-1	-	TGCAGTGCTAGAGATGGGAAGGGAGCTTTCTTT	CSARDGKGAFF
TRBV7-9	-	TRBJ2-2	-	TGTGCCAGGGCGGGAAACACCGGGGAGCTGTTTTTT	CARAGNTGELFF